These 7 T cell receptor beta chains came from one sample sequenced in a study of CD8+CD57+ T cells in acquired aplastic anemia. Individuals selected for sequencing had exhibited CD8+CD57+ cell expansion on flow cytometry. According to the study, genomic DNA was the template for TCR beta VDJ and CDR3 profiling. One entry per CDR3 protein, called by TCRdb with MiXCR from the reads. The sample holds about 240,000 distinct CDR3 sequences; more than 45% are singletons and the top ten take less than 9%. The specimen was sorted CD4+, CD8+, or CD8+CD57+ T cells (not recorded which) from PBMCs. Every receptor here comes from a human donor with aplastic anemia.

This chain uses TRBV14 with TRBJ1-5; D perhaps matches TRBD1 (5 bases). The ends were cut back, 1 base at V and 1 base at J, with 14 bases in the middle. The CDR3 covers 17 residues. Looked up from germline, CDR1 is SGHDN and CDR2 is FVKESK. The CDR3 reads CASSQGLGVPSNQPQHF. The CDR3, as DNA: TGTGCCAGCAGCCAAGGACTAGGGGTCCCCAGCAATCAGCCCCAGCATTTT.

Of note for this clonotype: A much bigger clone sits one base away, suggesting this may be a read error. The chain couples TRBV5-1 to TRBJ2-7; a possible D gene is TRBD2 (5 bases). This CDR3 comprises 15 residues. CDR1 SGHRS and CDR2 YFSETQ come from the germline V gene. V was cut by 4 bases and J by 6 bases, with 20 bases left in between. The CDR3 loop is CASSIGAFGGCEQYF. CDR3 nucleotide sequence: TGCGCCAGCAGCATTGGTGCCTTCGGAGGCTGCGAGCAGTACTTC.

In this sample, this clonotype turned up many times. The chain employs TRBV30 and TRBJ2-3; D gene unclear. CDR1 is GTSNPN, CDR2 SVGIG, per germline (reference sequence). The CDR3 is 11 amino acids. Trimming shortened V by 5 bases and J by 3 bases, and 6 bases separated the two germline ends. This CDR3 reads CAWSDTDTQYF. CDR3 DNA sequence: TGTGCCTGGTCCGATACAGATACGCAGTATTTT.

The gene calls are TRBV20-1 and TRBJ1-1; tentatively, D is TRBD1 (5 bases). Trimming cost V 3 bases and J 5 bases, with 13 bases left between them. Germline assignment: CDR1 DFQATT and CDR2 SNEGSKA (reference sequence). The CDR3 runs 13 residues. The CDR3 nucleotides read TGCAGTGCTAGGACGGGGGGGGTTACTGAAGCTTTCTTT. As protein: CSARTGGVTEAFF.

The J gene is TRBJ1-1, the V gene TRBV7-3; no clear D. CDR1 and CDR2 from the germline V gene are SGHTA and FQGTGA. V was cut by 6 bases and J by 6 bases, with 8 bases left in between. CDR3 length: 11 residues. CDR3 DNA: TGTGCCAGCAGTGGGTTGGCTGAAGCTTTCTTT. Residues: CASSGLAEAFF.

The CDR3 DNA sequence: TGTGCCATCAGTGAGTCTGAGGGACTACTCACCTACGAGCAGTACTTC. Its protein product is CAISESEGLLTYEQYF. The rearrangement uses TRBV10-3 and TRBJ2-7; 7 nucleotides align to TRBD2. With 0 bases clipped from V and 2 bases from J, the junction kept 7 bases outside the gene matches. CDR1 and CDR2 from the germline V gene are ENHRY and SYGVKD. The CDR3 has 16 residues.

This clonotype was observed a handful of times. The chain combines TRBV29-1 with TRBJ2-1; D unclear. The CDR3 loop spans 11 amino acids. Deletions cut 4 bases from V and 12 bases from J, with 13 bases between. Germline values: CDR1 SQVTM, CDR2 ANQGSEA. The CDR3 DNA is TGCAGCGTTGTACGGCAGGATGGGCAGTTCTTC. Encoded protein: CSVVRQDGQFF.